This is a list of T cell receptor beta chains from one sample in a study of T cells in Graves' hyperthyroidism and ophthalmopathy. TCRdb re-called the multiplex PCR reads through MiXCR, storing one row per CDR3 protein. This sample has roughly 250,000 distinct CDR3 sequences, with less than 15% found just once. Sequenced input: blood. The source is a woman between 40 and 55 years old with Graves' hyperthyroidism that later progressed to Graves' ophthalmopathy. The CDR3 runs from the conserved cysteine through the conserved F or W.

V	J	CDR3
TRBV11-1	TRBJ2-2	CASTPGLANTGELFF
TRBV9	TRBJ2-7	CASSGTSGSFYEQYF
TRBV20-1	TRBJ2-3	CSASLLVGLAGEGGLMNTQYF
TRBV13	TRBJ2-3	CASSLSGGSLDTQYF
TRBV2	TRBJ2-3	CASRLPGQPYTDTQYF
TRBV25-1	TRBJ1-2	CASSPSVMAGTGPGLSYGYTF
TRBV2	TRBJ2-7	CASSEQSYEQYF
TRBV6-1	TRBJ2-1	CASTGRTGNEQFF
TRBV28	TRBJ1-1	CAGSPHDRASTEAFF
TRBV28	TRBJ1-6	CASERDRGQINSPLHF
TRBV28	TRBJ2-2	CASNQGAGTGELFF
TRBV15	TRBJ2-5	CATSRDKTWTSGSQQYF
TRBV20-1	TRBJ2-7	CSADLLAGGHFEQYF
TRBV6-1	TRBJ1-5	CASRDLKGLYQPQHF
TRBV30	TRBJ2-6	CAWCSGDRGAGANVLTF
TRBV7-8	TRBJ2-7	CASSLSRTSYEQYF
TRBV12-5	TRBJ2-2	CASGLVPGTYTGELFF